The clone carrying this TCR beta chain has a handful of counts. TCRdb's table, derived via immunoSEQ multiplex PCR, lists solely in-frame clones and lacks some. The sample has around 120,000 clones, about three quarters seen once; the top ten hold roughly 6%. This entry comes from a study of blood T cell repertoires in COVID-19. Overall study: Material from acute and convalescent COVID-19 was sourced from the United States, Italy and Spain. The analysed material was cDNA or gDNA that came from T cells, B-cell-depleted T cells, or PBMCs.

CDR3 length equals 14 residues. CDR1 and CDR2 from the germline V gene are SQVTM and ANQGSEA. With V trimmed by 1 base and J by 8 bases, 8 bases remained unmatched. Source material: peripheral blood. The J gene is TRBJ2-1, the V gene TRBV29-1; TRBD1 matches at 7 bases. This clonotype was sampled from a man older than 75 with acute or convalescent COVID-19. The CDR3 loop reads CSVEVIDRVDEQFF. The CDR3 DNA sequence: TGCAGCGTTGAAGTCATCGACAGGGTGGATGAGCAGTTCTTC.